This T cell receptor (beta chain) was captured in a study of OX40 agonist ivuxolimab in advanced cancers. Overall study: Patients received intravenous ivuxolimab every 2 weeks at 0.01 to 10 mg/kg.

Germline V gene sequence: CDR1 LNHDA, CDR2 SQIVND (reference sequence). Deletions cut 7 bases from V and 4 bases from J, with 11 bases between. The CDR3 spans 13 residues. Produced via immunoSEQ multiplex PCR; TCRdb's table is partial and in-frame only. This table holds over 65,000 clones, approximately 92% found once. The material sequenced was CD4+ or CD8+ T cells sorted from blood, taken in a trial of the OX40 agonist ivuxolimab. This chain joins TRBV19 and TRBJ1-3; no definite D call. This TCR was sampled from an adult with an advanced solid tumor such as melanoma, head and neck, liver or kidney cancer. The chain's CDR3 is CASTPRLGNTIYF. In nucleotides, the CDR3 is TGTGCCAGTACCCCGCGTCTAGGAAACACCATATATTTT. Variable domain in full (rest from reference TRBV19 and TRBJ1-3): DGGITQSPKYLFRKEGQNVTLSCEQNLNHDAMYWYRQDPGQGLRLIYYSQIVNDFQKGDIAEGYSVSREKKESFPLTVTSAQKNPTAFYLCASTPRLGNTIYFGEGSWLTVV.